The TCR beta chain under discussion was sequenced for a study of graft-versus-host responses after intestinal transplantation. About the study: All recipients were given anti-thymocyte globulin induction, and tacrolimus and steroids were then administered for around three years.

With 5 bases clipped from V and 4 bases from J, the junction kept 4 bases outside the gene matches. In germline, CDR1 is MNHEY, CDR2 SMNVEV (reference sequence). The CDR3 is 13 amino acids. Whole-study results and caveats: Within the allografts of patients who had graft-donor T cell macrochimerism, graft-versus-host to host-versus-graft clonal ratios were high.

Concerning this clone: Its matching antigen is unknown.

Produced via immunoSEQ multiplex PCR; TCRdb's table is partial and in-frame only. The sample consists of tens of thousands of clones, about 93% of them appearing once. This sequence was found in a human donor who received an intestinal transplant. Sequences were derived from unstimulated CD8+ T cells sorted from spleen or lymph node cells, sampled before intestinal transplant. The chain has TRBV27 and TRBJ2-7, with 8 bases matching TRBD2. The CDR3 bases are TGTGCCAGCAGTATCAAGCGGGGGTACGAGCAGTACTTC. It translates to CASSIKRGYEQYF.